The clone carrying this TCR beta chain was detected once. In the study's own analysis: Amplified reference gene primers provided the basis for estimating nucleated cell counts. The protocol was immunoSEQ multiplex PCR, while the TCRdb copy is restricted to in-frame clones and leaves out a portion. V, J and clone size reflect that table, while D and trimming were determined from the DNA. The repertoire consists of about 180,000 clones, with 70% to 90% occurring once and the leading ten covering 20% to 25%. These data are taken from a study of blood T cell repertoires in COVID-19. Study-level background: The study drew acute and convalescent COVID-19 samples from the United States, Italy and Spain. Sources were T cells, B-cell-depleted T cells, or PBMCs; the material itself was cDNA or gDNA.

The TCR sequence derives from a man between 65 and 85 years old with active or convalescent COVID-19. Input material: peripheral blood.

CDR3 residues: CASSLKYSARDGYTF. As DNA, the CDR3 is TGTGCCAGCAGCTTAAAGTATTCCGCACGGGATGGCTACACCTTC. The V gene is TRBV7-8, the J gene TRBJ1-2; no clear D. In germline, CDR1 is SGHVS, CDR2 FQNEAQ. Trimming shortened V by 2 bases and J by 6 bases, and 16 bases separated the two germline ends. The CDR3 spans 15 residues.